The 5 T cell receptor beta chains below were found in one sample sequenced in a study of shared clonotypes between healthy human individuals (TCRdb year 2020). The library relied on the immunoSEQ multiplex PCR assay. TCRdb holds this immuneACCESS table with in-frame rearrangements only. Some clones are missing; in checked studies, unresolved V genes explain under half, and the rest has no known cause. In this sample the table shows 2 million to 2.5 million clones, 90% to 97% of which occur a single time. The top ten constitute roughly 0.13% of the sample. The specimen was naive CD4+ T cells sorted from blood. The label giving this sample's cell subset or site can be read as: CD45RA+ positively selected. The receptors were sampled from a man younger than 30 in good health.

This clone was detected only once. The genes are TRBV28 and TRBJ2-7; no clear D. V lost 4 bases, J lost 0 bases, and 10 bases lay in between. The CDR3 contains 14 residues. Germline loops: CDR1 MDHEN, CDR2 SYDVKM. The CDR3 nucleotides read TGTGCCAGCAGTTACGGAGTGACCTCCTACGAGCAGTACTTC. Translated, it gives CASSYGVTSYEQYF.

This rearrangement joins TRBV5-4 to TRBJ2-2; perhaps TRBD2 as D (5 bases). CDR3 length: 12 amino acids. Germline lookup yields CDR1 SGHNT and CDR2 YYREEE (reference sequence). Deletions cut 4 bases from V and 8 bases from J, with 9 bases between. The CDR3 is CASSRLKGELFF. The CDR3 nucleotides read TGTGCCAGCAGCCGACTAAAAGGGGAGCTGTTTTTT.

In the case of this clone: Distinct nucleotide sequences in the sample also encode this CDR3. The chain joins TRBV6-1 to TRBJ2-2; D unresolved. The germline V gene encodes CDR1 MNHNS and CDR2 SASEGT. The CDR3 has 14 amino acids. The germline V and J ends were trimmed by 5 bases and 0 bases, with 7 bases remaining between them. CDR3 region: CASSRTSNTGELFF. CDR3 sequence (DNA): TGTGCCAGCAGTAGGACCTCGAACACCGGGGAGCTGTTTTTT.

This chain connects TRBV18 to TRBJ2-7; TRBD1 agrees at 9 bases. The V gene end was trimmed by 3 bases and the J gene end by 2 bases; junction bases not matched to a gene: 8. In germline, CDR1 is KGHSH, CDR2 LQKENI. This CDR3 spans 16 amino acids. CDR3 nucleotides: TGTGCCAGCTCACCCCCGGGACAGGGACCCCCCTACGAGCAGTACTTC. Translated: CASSPPGQGPPYEQYF. The entire variable domain, with the rest obtained from reference TRBV18 and TRBJ2-7, is as follows: NAGVMQNPRHLVRRRGQEARLRCSPMKGHSHVYWYRQLPEEGLKFMVYLQKENIIDESGMPKERFSAEFPKEGPSILRIQQVVRGDSAAYFCASSPPGQGPPYEQYFGPGTRLTVT.

The rearrangement uses TRBV18 and TRBJ2-2; D possibly corresponds to TRBD1 (6 bases). The CDR3 covers 16 residues. V was cut by 4 bases and J by 3 bases, with 15 bases left in between. The germline gives CDR1 KGHSH, CDR2 LQKENI. The CDR3 DNA reads as TGTGCCAGCTCACTCCTGACAGGAATCTACACCGGGGAGCTGTTTTTT. Protein sequence: CASSLLTGIYTGELFF. The full variable domain, completed using reference TRBV18 and TRBJ2-2, is NAGVMQNPRHLVRRRGQEARLRCSPMKGHSHVYWYRQLPEEGLKFMVYLQKENIIDESGMPKERFSAEFPKEGPSILRIQQVVRGDSAAYFCASSLLTGIYTGELFFGEGSRLTVL.